This T cell receptor (beta chain) was profiled in a study of regulatory T cells in long-lasting Graves disease. General study points: Few sampled subjects may have lowered accuracy.

Trimming shortened V by 6 bases and J by 1 base, and 15 bases separated the two germline ends. The germline V gene has CDR1 SNHLY and CDR2 FYNNEI. This CDR3 region has 15 residues. In regard to this clonotype: The antigen is not known.

Relying on iRepertoire HTBI primers and Arm-PCR of CDR3 regions, the team built TCR beta libraries. Via MiXCR, TCRdb re-called the multiplex PCR reads, giving one row per CDR3 protein. The sample lists fewer than 650,000 distinct CDR3 sequences; under 20% were seen once. Time point reported: newly diagnosed GD, antithyroid drugs for less than 3 months. PBMC RNA was the source of the TCR library. Another study also made use of these data, one on T cells in Graves' hyperthyroidism and ophthalmopathy. That study reports: Patients having uncontrolled infection, another autoimmune disease, pregnancy or lactation were not included. Using the HTBI primer set, a first-round RT-PCR was run on the TCR CDR3. Most thyroid clonotypes expanded above 0.001 were also detected in blood.

V and J are TRBV2 and TRBJ2-5; D ambiguous. The sequenced sample was peripheral blood mononuclear cells (PBMCs), obtained at new diagnosis, from a patient treated with antithyroid drugs. This TCR came from a woman younger than 45 with Graves disease. The CDR3 DNA is TGTGCCAGCAGATCTTTAGGAGAGTCCCAAGAGACCCAGTACTTC. It codes for CASRSLGESQETQYF. Looking up the rest from reference TRBV2 and TRBJ2-5 gives the full variable domain: EPEVTQTPSHQVTQMGQEVILRCVPISNHLYFYWYRQILGQKVEFLVSFYNNEISEKSEIFDDQFSVERPDGSNFTLKIRSTKLEDSAMYFCASRSLGESQETQYFGPGTRLLVL.